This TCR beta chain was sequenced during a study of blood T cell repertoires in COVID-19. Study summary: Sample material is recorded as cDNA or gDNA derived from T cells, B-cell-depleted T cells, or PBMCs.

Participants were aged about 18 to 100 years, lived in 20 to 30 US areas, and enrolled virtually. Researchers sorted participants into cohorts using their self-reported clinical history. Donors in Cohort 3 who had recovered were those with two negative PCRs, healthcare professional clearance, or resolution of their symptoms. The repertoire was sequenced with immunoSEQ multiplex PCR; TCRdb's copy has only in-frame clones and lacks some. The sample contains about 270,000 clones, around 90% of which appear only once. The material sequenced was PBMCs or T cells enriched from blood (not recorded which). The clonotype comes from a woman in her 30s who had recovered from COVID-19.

The CDR3 nucleotides read TGTGCCAGCAGCTTGGGAGACAGGAGATACACTGAAGCTTTCTTT. This encodes CASSLGDRRYTEAFF. The chain carries TRBV7-2 and TRBJ1-1; a possible D gene is TRBD1 (6 bases). Between the trimmed V and J ends, which lost 3 bases and 3 bases, there was a span of 14 bases. The CDR3 covers 15 residues. CDR1 SGHTA and CDR2 FQGNSA come from the germline V gene.